Following are 22 T cell receptor beta chains from one sample sequenced in a study of cytomegalovirus exposure and HLA in healthy donors. Sequencing used immunoSEQ multiplex PCR; TCRdb keeps in-frame clones, though not all of them. The data show about 73,000 clones, with around 95% seen just once and 3.3% held by the top ten. The sequenced sample consisted of PBMCs. Receptors were obtained from a man in his late teens or twenties in good health and CMV-seronegative.

The CDR3 here is CASSQRPGSEQFF. The DNA of the CDR3 is TGTGCCAGCAGCCAACGTCCTGGTAGTGAGCAGTTCTTC. This chain connects TRBV14 to TRBJ2-1; the D is unclear. V was pared by 2 bases and J by 9 bases, with 11 bases between. This CDR3 has 13 amino acids. Germline CDR1 SGHDN, CDR2 FVKESK.

The V and J genes are TRBV27 and TRBJ1-1, with 9 bases identical to TRBD1. The CDR3 extends over 15 amino acids. After removal of 5 bases from V and 3 bases from J, the junction contained 7 bases not matched to a gene. From germline, CDR1 is MNHEY and CDR2 SMNVEV (reference sequence). The CDR3 reads CASSHPGTGYTEAFF. The DNA for the CDR3 is TGTGCCAGCAGTCATCCCGGGACAGGGTACACTGAAGCTTTCTTT.

The chain carries TRBV27 and TRBJ2-1; tentatively, D is TRBD2 (5 bases). This CDR3 has 14 amino acids. V was cut by 0 bases and J by 9 bases, with 12 bases left in between. From germline, CDR1 is MNHEY and CDR2 SMNVEV (reference sequence). The CDR3 sequence is CASSLSPGLAEQFF. CDR3 sequence (DNA): TGTGCCAGCAGTTTATCCCCAGGACTGGCTGAGCAGTTCTTC.

V gene TRBV30 combines with J gene TRBJ1-3, with no clear D. The CDR3 has 15 amino acids. Germline CDR1 reads GTSNPN; CDR2 reads SVGIG (reference sequence). V was cut by 2 bases and J by 0 bases, with 11 bases left in between. CDR3 residues: CAWSIGRRSGNTIYF. In DNA form, the CDR3 reads TGTGCCTGGAGTATCGGGAGACGCTCTGGAAACACCATATATTTT.

The chain uses TRBV7-2 and TRBJ1-6, with unresolved D. Germline CDR1 is SGHTA and CDR2 is FQGNSA. This CDR3 is built from 14 residues. V lost 2 bases and J 6 bases, leaving 8 bases between the germline ends. CDR3 bases: TGTGCCAGCAGCTTATTAACGGGTAATTCACCCCTCCACTTT. Amino acids: CASSLLTGNSPLHF.

The chain is built from TRBV19 and TRBJ1-2; TRBD1 agrees at 10 bases. The ends lost 5 bases at V and 4 bases at J; junction bases unmatched: 10. This CDR3 has 16 residues. Germline-derived CDR1 and CDR2 are LNHDA and SQIVND (reference sequence). The CDR3: CASSETGQGNSYGYTF. The CDR3 region has the DNA TGTGCCAGTAGTGAAACGGGACAGGGGAATAGCTATGGCTACACCTTC. The whole variable domain, filled in from reference TRBV19 and TRBJ1-2, reads DGGITQSPKYLFRKEGQNVTLSCEQNLNHDAMYWYRQDPGQGLRLIYYSQIVNDFQKGDIAEGYSVSREKKESFPLTVTSAQKNPTAFYLCASSETGQGNSYGYTFGSGTRLTVV.

CDR3 DNA: TGTGCCTGGAGGGGGTTGGACAGGAACACCGGGGAGCTGTTTTTT. As protein: CAWRGLDRNTGELFF. The chain carries TRBV30 and TRBJ2-2, with a possible D match to TRBD1 (6 bases). V gave up 3 bases and J gave up 1 base, with 12 bases separating them. Germline CDR1 GTSNPN, CDR2 SVGIG (reference sequence). The CDR3 loop spans 15 amino acids. Full variable domain (missing parts from reference TRBV30 and TRBJ2-2): SQTIHQWPATLVQPVGSPLSLECTVEGTSNPNLYWYRQAAGRGLQLLFYSVGIGQISSEVPQNLSASRPQDRQFILSSKKLLLSDSGFYLCAWRGLDRNTGELFFGEGSRLTVL.

This clone was detected once. This rearrangement joins TRBV7-3 to TRBJ1-1; D is perhaps TRBD1 (5 bases). Trimming cost V 2 bases and J 1 base, with 23 bases left between them. The CDR3 has 19 amino acids. CDR1 is SGHTA, CDR2 FQGTGA, per germline. CDR3 residues: CASSLLGEGATSRNTEAFF. The DNA for the CDR3 is TGTGCCAGCAGCTTATTGGGGGAGGGAGCAACGAGTAGGAACACTGAAGCTTTCTTT. Variable domain in full (rest from reference TRBV7-3 and TRBJ1-1): GAGVSQTPSNKVTEKGKYVELRCDPISGHTALYWYRQSLGQGPEFLIYFQGTGAADDSGLPNDRFFAVRPEGSVSTLKIQRTERGDSAVYLCASSLLGEGATSRNTEAFFGQGTRLTVV.

V is TRBV19 and J is TRBJ1-5; D call uncertain. The germline V and J ends were trimmed by 4 bases and 0 bases, with 19 bases remaining between them. The germline V gene has CDR1 LNHDA and CDR2 SQIVND (reference sequence). The CDR3 is made up of 18 amino acids. The CDR3 DNA reads TGTGCCAGTAGTAAAGGCCCACTACCGGACTATAGCAATCAGCCCCAGCATTTT. It encodes CASSKGPLPDYSNQPQHF.

CDR3 region: CASSQGRGNTGELFF. The CDR3 coding sequence is TGCGCCAGCAGCCAAGGTCGAGGAAACACCGGGGAGCTGTTTTTT. The chain couples TRBV4-3 to TRBJ2-2, with D uncertain. Trimming took 1 base from V and 2 from J, leaving 8 bases between them. This CDR3 is built from 15 residues. Germline loops: CDR1 LGHNA, CDR2 YSLEER.

The chain carries TRBV27 and TRBJ2-7; D is possibly TRBD1 (6 bases). Trimming took 3 bases from V and 3 from J, leaving 18 bases between them. The CDR3 is 16 residues long. Germline CDR1 and CDR2: MNHEY and SMNVEV (reference sequence). CDR3 loop: CASSLGSGTLLYEQYF. DNA of the CDR3: TGTGCCAGCAGTTTGGGTTCCGGGACACTACTCTACGAGCAGTACTTC.

The chain couples TRBV30 to TRBJ1-6; 8 bases match TRBD1. J gave up 6 bases and V 2 bases, and 18 bases lay outside the gene matches. The CDR3 spans 19 residues. Germline lookup yields CDR1 GTSNPN and CDR2 SVGIG (reference sequence). As DNA, the CDR3 is TGTGCCTGGAGTCCCCCCCGGCAGGGGGCAGCGTTTGTTAATTCACCCCTCCACTTT. Translated, it gives CAWSPPRQGAAFVNSPLHF.

This rearrangement joins TRBV29-1 to TRBJ1-1; no clear D. V was cut by 6 bases and J by 1 base, with 6 bases left in between. The germline gives CDR1 SQVTM, CDR2 ANQGSEA. The CDR3 is 11 residues long. The CDR3 nucleotides are TGCAGCGTCCGGGGGAACACTGAAGCTTTCTTT. Translating gives CSVRGNTEAFF.

The CDR3, as DNA: TGTGCCAGCAGTGAACGGACAGGAACCCCTTATGGCTACACCTTC. This translates into CASSERTGTPYGYTF. The V gene is TRBV2, the J gene TRBJ1-2; 7 bases match TRBD1. The CDR3 is 15 residues long. Trimming at V came to 2 bases and at J to 5 bases, leaving 8 bases not matched to a gene. CDR1 SNHLY and CDR2 FYNNEI come from the germline V gene.

The rearrangement uses TRBV27 and TRBJ1-1, with a weak D call TRBD1 (5 bases). V lost 8 bases and J lost 1, with 14 bases in between. Germline CDR1 and CDR2: MNHEY and SMNVEV (reference sequence). This CDR3 has 14 amino acids. For the CDR3, the DNA is TGTGCCAGCGGTAGGCGCAGGGCGAACACTGAAGCTTTCTTT. Protein sequence: CASGRRRANTEAFF.

The gene calls are TRBV19 and TRBJ1-2, with 9 bases matching TRBD1. Germline CDR1 is LNHDA and CDR2 is SQIVND (reference sequence). V lost 3 bases to trimming and J lost 5 bases; unmatched junction nucleotides: 7. This CDR3 has 15 residues. The CDR3 DNA reads TGTGCCAGTAGTATGCCCGGACAGGGGAAGTATGGCTACACCTTC. This sequence encodes CASSMPGQGKYGYTF.

This clone showed up just once. The chain carries TRBV9 and TRBJ2-7; 12 positions match TRBD1. V dropped 4 bases and J dropped 7; count of bases not matched to a gene: 9. The CDR3 runs 15 residues. Germline values: CDR1 SGDLS, CDR2 YYNGEE. CDR3 region: CASSPMGQGAGEQYF. CDR3 coding DNA: TGTGCCAGCAGCCCAATGGGACAGGGGGCGGGAGAGCAGTACTTC.

The chain combines TRBV19 with TRBJ1-5; D ambiguous. From germline, CDR1 is LNHDA and CDR2 SQIVND (reference sequence). V lost 0 bases to trimming and J lost 4 bases, with 10 bases between them. The length of the CDR3 is 15 residues. The CDR3 DNA is TGTGCCAGTAGTATAGACGCCGGGATTAATCAGCCCCAGCATTTT. This encodes CASSIDAGINQPQHF.

The CDR3 here is CAWSGDRGFLGTDTQYF. CDR3 bases: TGTGCCTGGAGTGGGGACAGGGGGTTTTTGGGCACAGATACGCAGTATTTT. The V call is TRBV30, the J call TRBJ2-3; 11 bases align to TRBD1. The J segment lost 1 base and the V segment lost 1 base, leaving 7 bases of the junction unmatched. This CDR3 has 17 amino acids. Germline CDR1 is GTSNPN and CDR2 is SVGIG (reference sequence).

This chain links TRBV27 with TRBJ2-7; 11 bases match TRBD2. J gave up 2 bases and V 3 bases, and 6 bases lay outside the gene matches. CDR3 size: 16 residues. Germline CDR1 and CDR2: MNHEY and SMNVEV (reference sequence). The CDR3 loop reads CASSLTSGAITYEQYF. The CDR3 bases are TGTGCCAGCAGTTTGACTAGCGGGGCGATAACCTACGAGCAGTACTTC.

In its sample, this clone was seen a few times. The V and J genes are TRBV4-1 and TRBJ2-7, with D possibly being TRBD2 (7 bases). This CDR3 is 17 amino acids long. Deletions cut 0 bases from V and 0 bases from J, with 15 bases between. Germline values: CDR1 MGHRA, CDR2 YSYEKL. The CDR3 spells CASSQEKGRGHSYEQYF. CDR3 DNA: TGCGCCAGCAGCCAAGAAAAGGGGCGGGGGCACTCCTACGAGCAGTACTTC.

The genes are TRBV30 and TRBJ1-5; no definite D call. Trimming took 1 base from V and 0 from J, leaving 13 bases between them. This CDR3 spans 16 amino acids. In germline, CDR1 is GTSNPN, CDR2 SVGIG (reference sequence). This CDR3 is CAWSGHSSLSNQPQHF. CDR3 sequence (DNA): TGTGCCTGGAGTGGCCACAGTTCTCTTAGCAATCAGCCCCAGCATTTT.